The clone carrying this TCR beta chain was seen a few times. Its target is unknown. The source of the sample is a study of cytotoxic CD8 clonotypes in ibrutinib-treated CLL. Points from the study as a whole: Collection times varied between progressing and sustained-remission patients. Public clonotypes, rarely seen, contracted or held steady on treatment. Clonality rose at ibrutinib response and fell back toward baseline at progression.

For TCR beta libraries, 1.5 to 2 micrograms of genomic DNA were obtained from cryopreserved PBMCs. Unmatched junction bases numbered 5, after V lost 5 bases and J lost 8 bases. The CDR3 contains 13 residues. Germline values: CDR1 SEHNR, CDR2 FQNEAQ (reference sequence). TCRdb's copy holds only in-frame clones and misses some; the assay was immunoSEQ multiplex PCR. The sample comprises 65,000 to 85,000 clones, 75% to 95% of which are singletons, and around 3.1% rests with the top ten. The chain couples TRBV7-9 to TRBJ1-4; TRBD1 matches at 7 bases. This specimen consisted of PBMCs, obtained after 12 months of ibrutinib treatment. The sequence was obtained from a human donor with chronic lymphocytic leukemia. The CDR3 protein is CASSPRTGEKLFF. For the CDR3, the DNA is TGTGCCAGCAGCCCGAGGACAGGCGAAAAACTGTTTTTT.